This T cell receptor beta chain was profiled in a study of cytotoxic CD8 clonotypes in ibrutinib-treated CLL. Profiled with immunoSEQ multiplex PCR; TCRdb holds only in-frame clones, not every one. This sample yields about 250,000 clones, of which around three quarters are seen a single time; 15% belongs to the top ten. Germline-derived CDR1 and CDR2 are MNHEY and SVGAGI. This CDR3 is 14 amino acids long. Losses at the gene ends were 8 bases for V and 5 bases for J; bases not matched to a gene: 10. The source was PBMCs, collected after 24 months of ibrutinib treatment. The sequence was collected from a human donor with chronic lymphocytic leukemia. The chain carries TRBV6-5 and TRBJ1-1; TRBD1 aligns across 8 bases. The CDR3 DNA sequence: TGTGCCAGCTTCAAAGGACAGGGCAATACTGAAGCTTTCTTT. Protein sequence: CASFKGQGNTEAFF.